This TCR beta chain is drawn from a study of cytomegalovirus exposure and HLA in healthy donors. This PCR relied on a set of 60 Vbeta primers and 13 Jbeta primers. Assay used: immunoSEQ multiplex PCR; TCRdb lists only in-frame clones, some missing. The table has some 120,000 clones, approximately 80% seen once. This clone was seen a single time. Its specificity is unknown. General study points: An analysis done earlier found most TCR beta V segments productive about 87% or about 30% of the time. Among TCR beta chains, those listed as cytomegalovirus-associated numbered 164.

Germline values: CDR1 LNHDA, CDR2 SQIVND (reference sequence). The CDR3 is made up of 14 amino acids. Trimming removed 5 bases from V and 7 bases from J, with 15 bases in between. Source material: PBMCs. This clonotype was sampled from a human donor in good health. The chain recombines TRBV19 with TRBJ1-5; possible D gene TRBD1, 6 bases. CDR3 nucleotide sequence: TGTGCCAGTAGTGGAACGGGGGGGCTGCAGCCCCAGCATTTT. It yields the protein CASSGTGGLQPQHF.